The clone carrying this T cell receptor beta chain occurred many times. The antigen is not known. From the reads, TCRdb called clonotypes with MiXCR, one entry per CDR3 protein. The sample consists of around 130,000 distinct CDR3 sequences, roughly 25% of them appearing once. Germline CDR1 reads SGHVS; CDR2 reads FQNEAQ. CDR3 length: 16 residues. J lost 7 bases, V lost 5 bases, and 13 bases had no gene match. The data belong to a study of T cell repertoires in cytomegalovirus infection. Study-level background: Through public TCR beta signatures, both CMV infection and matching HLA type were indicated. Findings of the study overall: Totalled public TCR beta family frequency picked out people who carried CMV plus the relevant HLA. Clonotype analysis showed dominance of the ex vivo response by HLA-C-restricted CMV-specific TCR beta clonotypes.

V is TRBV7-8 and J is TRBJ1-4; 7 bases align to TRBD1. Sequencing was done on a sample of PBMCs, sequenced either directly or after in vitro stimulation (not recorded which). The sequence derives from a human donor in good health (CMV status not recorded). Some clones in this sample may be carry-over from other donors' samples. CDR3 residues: CASSGQEGRGSEKLFF. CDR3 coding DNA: TGTGCCAGCAGCGGACAGGAGGGGAGGGGAAGTGAAAAACTGTTTTTT.